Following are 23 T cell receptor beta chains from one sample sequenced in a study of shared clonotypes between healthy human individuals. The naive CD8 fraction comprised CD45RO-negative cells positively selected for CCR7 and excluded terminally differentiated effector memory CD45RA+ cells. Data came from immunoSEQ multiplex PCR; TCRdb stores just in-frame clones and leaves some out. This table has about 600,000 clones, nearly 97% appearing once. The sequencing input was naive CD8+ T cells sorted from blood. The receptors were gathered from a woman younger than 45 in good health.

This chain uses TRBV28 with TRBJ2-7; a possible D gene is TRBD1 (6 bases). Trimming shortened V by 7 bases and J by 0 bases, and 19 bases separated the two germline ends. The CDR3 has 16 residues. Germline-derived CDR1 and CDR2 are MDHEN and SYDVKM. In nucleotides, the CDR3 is TGTGCCAGCAATGACCTCCAGGGACATTACTCCTACGAGCAGTACTTC. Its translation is CASNDLQGHYSYEQYF.

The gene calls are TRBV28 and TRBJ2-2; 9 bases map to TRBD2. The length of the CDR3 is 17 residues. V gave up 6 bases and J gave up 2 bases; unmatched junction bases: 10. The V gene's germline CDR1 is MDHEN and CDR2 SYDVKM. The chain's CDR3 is CASRKLLAGVNTGELFF. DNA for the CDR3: TGTGCCAGCAGAAAGCTACTAGCGGGCGTCAACACCGGGGAGCTGTTTTTT.

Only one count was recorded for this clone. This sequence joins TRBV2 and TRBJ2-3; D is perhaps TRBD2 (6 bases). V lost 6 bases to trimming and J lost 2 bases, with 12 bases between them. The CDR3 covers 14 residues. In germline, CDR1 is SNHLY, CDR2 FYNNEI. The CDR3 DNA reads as TGTGCCAGCAGGGGGAGGCGGAACACAGATACGCAGTATTTT. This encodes CASRGRRNTDTQYF.

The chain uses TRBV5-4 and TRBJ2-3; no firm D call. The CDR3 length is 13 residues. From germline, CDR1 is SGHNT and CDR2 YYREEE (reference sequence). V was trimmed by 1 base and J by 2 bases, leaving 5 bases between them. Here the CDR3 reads CASSLTTTDTQYF. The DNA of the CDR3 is TGTGCCAGCAGCTTGACGACCACAGATACGCAGTATTTT.

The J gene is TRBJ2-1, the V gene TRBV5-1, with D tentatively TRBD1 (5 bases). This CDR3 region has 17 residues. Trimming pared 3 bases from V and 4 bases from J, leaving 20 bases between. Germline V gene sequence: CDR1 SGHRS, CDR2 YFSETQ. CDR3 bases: TGCGCCAGCAGCTCAAACCACCGGACAAGGGATTACAATGAGCAGTTCTTC. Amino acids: CASSSNHRTRDYNEQFF.

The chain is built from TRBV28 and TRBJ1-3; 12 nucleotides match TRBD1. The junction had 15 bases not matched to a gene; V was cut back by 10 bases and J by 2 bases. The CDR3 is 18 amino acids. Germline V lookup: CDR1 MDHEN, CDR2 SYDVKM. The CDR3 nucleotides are TGTGCCATCGAAACGCGGGGGGACAGGGGGCGTACTGGAAACACCATATATTTT. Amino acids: CAIETRGDRGRTGNTIYF.

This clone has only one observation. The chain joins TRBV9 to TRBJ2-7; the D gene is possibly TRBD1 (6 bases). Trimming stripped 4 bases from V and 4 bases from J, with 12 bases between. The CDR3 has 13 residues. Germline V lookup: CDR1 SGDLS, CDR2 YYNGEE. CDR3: CASSLDRGYEQYF. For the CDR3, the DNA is TGTGCCAGCAGCCTGGATAGGGGGTACGAGCAGTACTTC. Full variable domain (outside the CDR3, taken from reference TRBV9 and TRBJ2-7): DSGVTQTPKHLITATGQRVTLRCSPRSGDLSVYWYQQSLDQGLQFLIQYYNGEERAKGNILERFSAQQFPDLHSELNLSSLELGDSALYFCASSLDRGYEQYFGPGTRLTVT.

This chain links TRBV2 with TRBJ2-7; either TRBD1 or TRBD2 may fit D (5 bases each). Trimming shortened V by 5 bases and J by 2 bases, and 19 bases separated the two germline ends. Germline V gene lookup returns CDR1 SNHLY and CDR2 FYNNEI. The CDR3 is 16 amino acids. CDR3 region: CASSKGVGEATYEQYF. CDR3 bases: TGTGCCAGCAGTAAAGGGGTGGGGGAAGCGACCTACGAGCAGTACTTC.

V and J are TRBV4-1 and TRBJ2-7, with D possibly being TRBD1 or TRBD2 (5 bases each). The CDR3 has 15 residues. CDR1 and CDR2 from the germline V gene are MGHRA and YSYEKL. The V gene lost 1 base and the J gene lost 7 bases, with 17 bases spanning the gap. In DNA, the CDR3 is TGCGCCAGCAGCCAAGGGGTTGGGGGTATCGAAGAGCAGTACTTC. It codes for CASSQGVGGIEEQYF.

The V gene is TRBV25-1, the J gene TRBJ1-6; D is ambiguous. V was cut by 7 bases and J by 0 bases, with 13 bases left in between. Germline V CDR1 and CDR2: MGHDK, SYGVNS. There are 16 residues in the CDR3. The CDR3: CASTESSGSYNSPLHF. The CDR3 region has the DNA TGTGCCAGCACGGAGTCCAGTGGCTCCTATAATTCACCCCTCCACTTT.

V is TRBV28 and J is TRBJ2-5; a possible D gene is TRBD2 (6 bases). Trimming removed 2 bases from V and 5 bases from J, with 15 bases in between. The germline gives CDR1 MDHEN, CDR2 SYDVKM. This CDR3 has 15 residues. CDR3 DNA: TGTGCCAGCAGTTTAGGAGTTAGCAGCGGGGAGACCCAGTACTTC. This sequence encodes CASSLGVSSGETQYF.

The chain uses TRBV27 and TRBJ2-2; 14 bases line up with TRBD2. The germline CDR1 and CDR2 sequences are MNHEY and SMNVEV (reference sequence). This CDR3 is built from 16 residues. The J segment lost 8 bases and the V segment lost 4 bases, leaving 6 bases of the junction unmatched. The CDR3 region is CASSWGLAGAGGELFF. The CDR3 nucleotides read TGTGCCAGCAGTTGGGGACTAGCGGGAGCGGGTGGGGAGCTGTTTTTT.

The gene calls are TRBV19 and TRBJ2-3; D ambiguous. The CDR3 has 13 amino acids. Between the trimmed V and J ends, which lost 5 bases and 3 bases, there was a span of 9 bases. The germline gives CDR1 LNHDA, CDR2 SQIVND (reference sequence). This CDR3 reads CASSWVSTDTQYF. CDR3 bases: TGTGCCAGTAGTTGGGTTAGTACAGATACGCAGTATTTT. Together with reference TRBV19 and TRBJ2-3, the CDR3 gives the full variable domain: DGGITQSPKYLFRKEGQNVTLSCEQNLNHDAMYWYRQDPGQGLRLIYYSQIVNDFQKGDIAEGYSVSREKKESFPLTVTSAQKNPTAFYLCASSWVSTDTQYFGPGTRLTVL.

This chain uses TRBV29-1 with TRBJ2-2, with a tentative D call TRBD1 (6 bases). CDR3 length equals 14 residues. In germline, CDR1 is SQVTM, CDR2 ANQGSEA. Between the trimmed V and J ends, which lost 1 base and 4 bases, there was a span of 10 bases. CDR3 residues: CSVEAQGSTGELFF. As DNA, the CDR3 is TGCAGCGTTGAAGCACAGGGCAGCACCGGGGAGCTGTTTTTT.

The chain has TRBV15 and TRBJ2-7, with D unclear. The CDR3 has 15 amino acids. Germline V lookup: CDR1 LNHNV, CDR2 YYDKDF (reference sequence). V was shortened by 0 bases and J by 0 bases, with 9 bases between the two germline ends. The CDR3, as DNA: TGTGCCACCAGCAGAGATTGGAAGGGCTCCTACGAGCAGTACTTC. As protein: CATSRDWKGSYEQYF.

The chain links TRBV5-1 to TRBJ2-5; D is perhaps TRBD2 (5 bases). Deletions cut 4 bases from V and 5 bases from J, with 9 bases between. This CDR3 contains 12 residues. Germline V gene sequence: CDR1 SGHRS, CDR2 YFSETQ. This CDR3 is CASSPAGETQYF. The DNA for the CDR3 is TGCGCCAGCAGCCCGGCGGGCGAGACCCAGTACTTC.

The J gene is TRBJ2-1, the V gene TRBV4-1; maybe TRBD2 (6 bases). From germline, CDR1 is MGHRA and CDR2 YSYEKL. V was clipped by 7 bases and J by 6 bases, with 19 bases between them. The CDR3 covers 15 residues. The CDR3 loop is CASNHAGSITNEQFF. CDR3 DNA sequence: TGCGCCAGCAACCATGCGGGGAGTATCACCAATGAGCAGTTCTTC.

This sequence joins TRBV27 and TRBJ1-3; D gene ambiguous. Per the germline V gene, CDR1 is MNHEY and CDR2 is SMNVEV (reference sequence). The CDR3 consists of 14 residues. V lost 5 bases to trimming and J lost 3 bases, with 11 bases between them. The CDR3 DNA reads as TGTGCCAGCAGTCCCGGAGTTGGTGGAAACACCATATATTTT. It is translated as CASSPGVGGNTIYF.

The CDR3 loop reads CASSYSGGTEAFF. The CDR3 nucleotides are TGTGCCAGCAGTTACTCAGGGGGCACTGAAGCTTTCTTT. The rearrangement uses TRBV27 and TRBJ1-1; 7 nucleotides align to TRBD1. Trimming cost V 4 bases and J 4 bases; bases outside gene matches: 3. In germline, CDR1 is MNHEY, CDR2 SMNVEV (reference sequence). The CDR3 consists of 13 residues.

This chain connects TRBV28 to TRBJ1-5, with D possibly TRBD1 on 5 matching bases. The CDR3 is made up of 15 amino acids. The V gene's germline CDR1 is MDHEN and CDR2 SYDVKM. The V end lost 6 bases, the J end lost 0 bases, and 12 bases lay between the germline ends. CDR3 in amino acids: CASRGEEYSNQPQHF. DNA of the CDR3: TGTGCCAGCAGGGGGGAAGAATATAGCAATCAGCCCCAGCATTTT.

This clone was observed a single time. DNA for the CDR3: TGTGCCAGCAGCTTAGACAGGGACAATCAGCCCCAGCATTTT. Encoded protein: CASSLDRDNQPQHF. The chain couples TRBV7-9 to TRBJ1-5; a possible D gene is TRBD1 (6 bases). There are 14 residues in the CDR3. V was shortened by 1 base and J by 3 bases, with 7 bases between the two germline ends. Per the germline V gene, CDR1 is SEHNR and CDR2 is FQNEAQ (reference sequence).

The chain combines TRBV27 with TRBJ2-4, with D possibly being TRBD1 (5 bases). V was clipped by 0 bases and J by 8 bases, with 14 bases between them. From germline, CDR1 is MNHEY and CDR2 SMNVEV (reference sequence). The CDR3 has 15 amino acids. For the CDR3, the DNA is TGTGCCAGCAGTTTATCGGCCCACCAAGGGGACATTCAGTACTTC. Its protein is CASSLSAHQGDIQYF.

CDR3 coding DNA: TGTGCCAGCAGCCAGGGAAGCATCTATGGCTACACCTTC. This gives the protein CASSQGSIYGYTF. J is TRBJ1-2 and V is TRBV2, with D possibly matching TRBD1 (5 bases). The germline gives CDR1 SNHLY, CDR2 FYNNEI. V lost 6 bases, J lost 4 bases, and 12 bases lay in between. The CDR3 loop spans 13 amino acids.